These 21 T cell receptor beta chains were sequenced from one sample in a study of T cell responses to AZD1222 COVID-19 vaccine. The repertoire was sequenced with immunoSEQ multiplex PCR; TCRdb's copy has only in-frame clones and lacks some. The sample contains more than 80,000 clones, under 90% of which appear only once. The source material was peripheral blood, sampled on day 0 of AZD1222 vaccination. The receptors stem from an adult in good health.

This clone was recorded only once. CDR3 coding DNA: TGTGCCAGCATCGGGACAGGTAATCAGCCCCAGCATTTT. Its protein is CASIGTGNQPQHF. The rearrangement joins TRBV2 to TRBJ1-5, with TRBD1 matching over 8 bases. Germline V CDR1 and CDR2: SNHLY, FYNNEI. Trimming took 7 bases from V and 4 from J; bases not matched to a gene: 3. The CDR3 totals 13 residues.

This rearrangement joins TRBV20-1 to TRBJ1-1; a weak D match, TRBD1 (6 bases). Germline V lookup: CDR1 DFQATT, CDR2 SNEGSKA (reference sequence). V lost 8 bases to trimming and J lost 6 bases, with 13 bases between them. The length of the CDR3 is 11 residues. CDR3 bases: TGCAGTCTAGACAGGCTTCCTGAAGCTTTCTTT. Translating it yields CSLDRLPEAFF.

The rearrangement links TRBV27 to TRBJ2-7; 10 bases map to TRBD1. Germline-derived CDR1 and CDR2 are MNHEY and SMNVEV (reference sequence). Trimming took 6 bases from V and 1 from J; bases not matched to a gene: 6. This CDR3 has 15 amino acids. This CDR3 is CASRGTGESSYEQYF. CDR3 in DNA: TGTGCCAGCAGGGGGACAGGGGAATCGTCCTACGAGCAGTACTTC.

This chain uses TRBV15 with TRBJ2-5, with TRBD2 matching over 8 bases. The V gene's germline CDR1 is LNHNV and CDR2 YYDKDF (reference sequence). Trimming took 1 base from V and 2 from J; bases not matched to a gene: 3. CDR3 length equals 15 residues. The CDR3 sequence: CATSRVTSGQETQYF. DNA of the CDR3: TGTGCCACCAGCAGAGTTACTAGCGGACAAGAGACCCAGTACTTC.

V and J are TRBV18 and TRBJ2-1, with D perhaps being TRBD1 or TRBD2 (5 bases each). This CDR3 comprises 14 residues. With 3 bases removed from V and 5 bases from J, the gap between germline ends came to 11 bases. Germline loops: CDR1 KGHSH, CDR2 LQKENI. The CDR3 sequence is CASSPRDADNEQFF. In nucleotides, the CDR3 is TGTGCCAGCTCACCCCGGGACGCCGACAATGAGCAGTTCTTC. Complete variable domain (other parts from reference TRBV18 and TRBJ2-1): NAGVMQNPRHLVRRRGQEARLRCSPMKGHSHVYWYRQLPEEGLKFMVYLQKENIIDESGMPKERFSAEFPKEGPSILRIQQVVRGDSAAYFCASSPRDADNEQFFGPGTRLTVL.

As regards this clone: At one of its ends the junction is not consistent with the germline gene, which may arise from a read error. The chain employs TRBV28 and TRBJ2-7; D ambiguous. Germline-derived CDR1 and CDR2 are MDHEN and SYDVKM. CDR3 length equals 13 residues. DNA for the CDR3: TGTGCCAGCAGTAATACCCTCTCCAACGAGCAGTACTTC. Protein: CASSNTLSNEQYF.

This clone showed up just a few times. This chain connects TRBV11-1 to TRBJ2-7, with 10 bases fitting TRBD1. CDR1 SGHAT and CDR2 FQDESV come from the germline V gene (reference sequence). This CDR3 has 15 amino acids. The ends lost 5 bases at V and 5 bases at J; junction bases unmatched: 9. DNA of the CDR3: TGTGCCAGCAGCCTCCTGGGACAGGGGATCGACGAGCAGTACTTC. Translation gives CASSLLGQGIDEQYF.

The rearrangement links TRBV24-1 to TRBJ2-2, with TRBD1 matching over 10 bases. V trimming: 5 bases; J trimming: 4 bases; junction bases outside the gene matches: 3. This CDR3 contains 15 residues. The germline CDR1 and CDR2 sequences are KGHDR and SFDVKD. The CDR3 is CATSARTGGTGELFF. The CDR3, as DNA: TGTGCCACCAGTGCTCGGACAGGGGGCACCGGGGAGCTGTTTTTT.

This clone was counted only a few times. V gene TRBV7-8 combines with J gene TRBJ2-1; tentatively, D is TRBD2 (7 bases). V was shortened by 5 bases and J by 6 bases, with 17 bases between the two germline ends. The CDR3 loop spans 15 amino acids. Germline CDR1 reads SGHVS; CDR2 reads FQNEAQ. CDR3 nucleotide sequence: TGTGCCAGCAGCCGCGGGGAGGGGGACTTCAATGAGCAGTTCTTC. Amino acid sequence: CASSRGEGDFNEQFF. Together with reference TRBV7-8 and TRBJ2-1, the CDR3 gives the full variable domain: GAGVSQSPRYKVAKRGQDVALRCDPISGHVSLFWYQQALGQGPEFLTYFQNEAQLDKSGLPSDRFFAERPEGSVSTLKIQRTQQEDSAVYLCASSRGEGDFNEQFFGPGTRLTVL.

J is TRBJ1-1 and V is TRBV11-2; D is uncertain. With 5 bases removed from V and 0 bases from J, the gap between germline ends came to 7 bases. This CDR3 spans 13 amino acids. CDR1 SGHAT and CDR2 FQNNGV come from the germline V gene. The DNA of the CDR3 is TGTGCCAGCAGCCTCGGGCTGAACACTGAAGCTTTCTTT. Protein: CASSLGLNTEAFF.

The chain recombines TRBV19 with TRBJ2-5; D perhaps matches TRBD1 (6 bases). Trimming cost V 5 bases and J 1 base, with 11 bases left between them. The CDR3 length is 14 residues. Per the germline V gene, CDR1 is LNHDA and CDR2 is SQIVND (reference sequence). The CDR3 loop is CASSFQGSQETQYF. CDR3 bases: TGTGCCAGTAGTTTCCAGGGGTCCCAAGAGACCCAGTACTTC.

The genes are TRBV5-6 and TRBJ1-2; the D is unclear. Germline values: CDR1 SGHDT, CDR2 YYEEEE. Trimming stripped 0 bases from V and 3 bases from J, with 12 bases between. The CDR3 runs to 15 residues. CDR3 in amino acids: CASSLARGGDYGYTF. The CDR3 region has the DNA TGTGCCAGCAGCTTGGCCCGGGGTGGGGACTATGGCTACACCTTC.

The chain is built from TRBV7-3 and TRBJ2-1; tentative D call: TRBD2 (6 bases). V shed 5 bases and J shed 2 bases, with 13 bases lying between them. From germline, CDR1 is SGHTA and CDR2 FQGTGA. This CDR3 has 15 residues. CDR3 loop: CASSPTGLAYNEQFF. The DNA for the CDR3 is TGTGCCAGCAGCCCAACGGGACTCGCCTACAATGAGCAGTTCTTC.

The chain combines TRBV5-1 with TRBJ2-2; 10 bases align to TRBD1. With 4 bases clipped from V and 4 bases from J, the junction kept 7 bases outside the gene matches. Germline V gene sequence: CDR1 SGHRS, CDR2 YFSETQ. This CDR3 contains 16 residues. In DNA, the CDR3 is TGCGCCAGCAGCCCGGGGACAGGGGTCAGCACCGGGGAGCTGTTTTTT. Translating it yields CASSPGTGVSTGELFF.

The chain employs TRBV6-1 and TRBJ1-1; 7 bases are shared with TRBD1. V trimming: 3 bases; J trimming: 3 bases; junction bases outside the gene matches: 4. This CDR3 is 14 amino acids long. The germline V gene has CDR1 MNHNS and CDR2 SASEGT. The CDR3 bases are TGTGCCAGCAGTGAGCGACAGGGACACACTGAAGCTTTCTTT. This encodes CASSERQGHTEAFF.

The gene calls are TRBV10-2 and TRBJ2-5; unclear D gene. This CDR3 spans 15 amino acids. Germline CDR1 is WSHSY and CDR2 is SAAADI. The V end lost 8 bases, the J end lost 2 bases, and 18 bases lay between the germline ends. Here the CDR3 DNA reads TGCGCCAGCTCCTACTGGGCGGACCTACAAGAGACCCAGTACTTC. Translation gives CASSYWADLQETQYF.

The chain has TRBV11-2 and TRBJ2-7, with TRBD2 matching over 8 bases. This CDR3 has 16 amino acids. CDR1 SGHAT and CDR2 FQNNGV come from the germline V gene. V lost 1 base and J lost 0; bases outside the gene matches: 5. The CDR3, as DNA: TGTGCCAGCAGCTTAGGGTCGGGAGGGAGCTCCTACGAGCAGTACTTC. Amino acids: CASSLGSGGSSYEQYF.

The CDR3 spells CASSLGPGPNNSPLHF. Written as DNA, the CDR3 is TGCGCCAGCAGCTTGGGTCCGGGGCCCAATAATTCACCCCTCCACTTT. The chain links TRBV5-1 to TRBJ1-6, with D maybe TRBD1 (5 bases). This CDR3 has 16 residues. CDR1 is SGHRS, CDR2 YFSETQ, per germline. Trimming took 0 bases from V and 5 from J, leaving 12 bases between them.

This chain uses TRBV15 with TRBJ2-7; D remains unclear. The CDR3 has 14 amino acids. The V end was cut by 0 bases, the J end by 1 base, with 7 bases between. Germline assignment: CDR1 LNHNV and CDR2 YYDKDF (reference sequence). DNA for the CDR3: TGTGCCACCAGCAGAGACAAAGGGTCCTACGAGCAGTACTTC. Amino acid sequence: CATSRDKGSYEQYF.

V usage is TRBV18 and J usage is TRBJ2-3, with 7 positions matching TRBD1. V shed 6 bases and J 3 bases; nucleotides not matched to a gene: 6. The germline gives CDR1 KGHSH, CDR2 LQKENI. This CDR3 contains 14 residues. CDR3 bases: TGTGCCAGCTCCTCGGACAGGACGACAGATACGCAGTATTTT. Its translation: CASSSDRTTDTQYF.

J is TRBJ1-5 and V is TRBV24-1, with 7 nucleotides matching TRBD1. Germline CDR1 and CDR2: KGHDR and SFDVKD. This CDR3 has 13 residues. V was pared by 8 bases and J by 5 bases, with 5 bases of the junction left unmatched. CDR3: CATNDRVDQPQHF. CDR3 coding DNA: TGTGCCACCAATGACAGGGTAGATCAGCCCCAGCATTTT.